One sample yielded the 2 T cell receptor beta chains listed below, sequenced in a study of post-analysis software for immune sequencing data. TCR beta cDNA libraries included unique molecular identifiers. TCRdb re-called the PCR reads through MiXCR, storing one row per CDR3 protein. This sample has hundreds of thousands of distinct CDR3 sequences, with less than 35% found just once. Study results and limitations: Roughly 5 TRBV segments (TRBV5-6, TRBV5-1 and TRBV20-1 among them) occurred more frequently in patients than in controls.

No antigen has been assigned to these receptors. Sequenced material: blood. All receptors come from a girl aged 5 to 17 with multiple sclerosis.

This chain joins TRBV5-1 and TRBJ1-5; 7 nucleotides agree with TRBD1. This CDR3 is built from 15 residues. V trimming: 1 base; J trimming: 0 bases; junction bases outside the gene matches: 1. Germline CDR1 and CDR2: SGHRS and YFSETQ. The CDR3 protein is CASSLQGDSNQPQHF. As DNA, the CDR3 is TGCGCCAGCAGCTTGCAGGGGGATAGCAATCAGCCCCAGCATTTT.

This rearrangement joins TRBV24-1 to TRBJ2-4, with a weak D call TRBD1 (6 bases). This CDR3 has 16 amino acids. V was shortened by 4 bases and J by 6 bases, with 18 bases between the two germline ends. The germline V gene encodes CDR1 KGHDR and CDR2 SFDVKD. CDR3 in DNA: TGTGCCACCAGTGACCCCGCCCCGGACAGACGAAACATTCAGTACTTC. It translates to CATSDPAPDRRNIQYF.